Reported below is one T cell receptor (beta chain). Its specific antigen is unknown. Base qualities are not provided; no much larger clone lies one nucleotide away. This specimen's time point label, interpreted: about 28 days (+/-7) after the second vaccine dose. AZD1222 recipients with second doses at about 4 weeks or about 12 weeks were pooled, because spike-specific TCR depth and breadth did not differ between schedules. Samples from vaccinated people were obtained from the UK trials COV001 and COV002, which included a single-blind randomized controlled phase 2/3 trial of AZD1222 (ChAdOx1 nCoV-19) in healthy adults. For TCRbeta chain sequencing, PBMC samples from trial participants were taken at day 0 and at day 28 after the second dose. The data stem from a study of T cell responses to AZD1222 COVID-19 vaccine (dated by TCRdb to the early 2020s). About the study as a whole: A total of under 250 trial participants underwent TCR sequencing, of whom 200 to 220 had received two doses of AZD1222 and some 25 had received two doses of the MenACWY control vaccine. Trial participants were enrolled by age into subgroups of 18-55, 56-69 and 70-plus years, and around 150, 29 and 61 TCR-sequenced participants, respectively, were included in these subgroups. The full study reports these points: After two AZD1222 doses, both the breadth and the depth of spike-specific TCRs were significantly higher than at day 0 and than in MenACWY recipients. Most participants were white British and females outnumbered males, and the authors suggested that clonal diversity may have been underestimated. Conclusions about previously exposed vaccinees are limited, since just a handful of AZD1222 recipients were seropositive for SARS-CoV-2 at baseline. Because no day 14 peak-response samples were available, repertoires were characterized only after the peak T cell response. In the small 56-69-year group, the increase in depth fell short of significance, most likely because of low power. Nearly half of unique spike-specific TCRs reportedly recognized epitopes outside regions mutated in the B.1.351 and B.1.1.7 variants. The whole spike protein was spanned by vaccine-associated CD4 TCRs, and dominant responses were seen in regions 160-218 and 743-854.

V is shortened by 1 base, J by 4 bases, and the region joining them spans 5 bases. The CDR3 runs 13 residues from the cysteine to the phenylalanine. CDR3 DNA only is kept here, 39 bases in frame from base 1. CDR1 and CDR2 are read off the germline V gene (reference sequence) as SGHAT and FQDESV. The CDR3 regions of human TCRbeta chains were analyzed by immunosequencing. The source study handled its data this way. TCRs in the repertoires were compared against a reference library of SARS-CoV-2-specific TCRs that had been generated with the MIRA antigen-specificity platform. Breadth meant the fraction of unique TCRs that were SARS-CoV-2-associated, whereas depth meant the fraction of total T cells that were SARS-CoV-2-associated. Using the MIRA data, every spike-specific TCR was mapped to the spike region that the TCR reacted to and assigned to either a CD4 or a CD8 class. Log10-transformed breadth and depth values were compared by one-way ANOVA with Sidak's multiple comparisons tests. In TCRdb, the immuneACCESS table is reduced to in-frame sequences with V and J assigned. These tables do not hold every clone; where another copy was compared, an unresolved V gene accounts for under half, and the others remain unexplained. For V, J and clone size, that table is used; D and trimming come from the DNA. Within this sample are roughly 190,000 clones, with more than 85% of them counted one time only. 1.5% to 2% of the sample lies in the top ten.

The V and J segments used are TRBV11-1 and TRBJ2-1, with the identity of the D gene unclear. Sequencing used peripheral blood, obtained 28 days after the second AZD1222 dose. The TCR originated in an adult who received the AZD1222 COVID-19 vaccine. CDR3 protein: CASSLEEYNEQFF. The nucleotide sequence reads TGTGCCAGCAGCTTAGAGGAGTACAATGAGCAGTTCTTC.